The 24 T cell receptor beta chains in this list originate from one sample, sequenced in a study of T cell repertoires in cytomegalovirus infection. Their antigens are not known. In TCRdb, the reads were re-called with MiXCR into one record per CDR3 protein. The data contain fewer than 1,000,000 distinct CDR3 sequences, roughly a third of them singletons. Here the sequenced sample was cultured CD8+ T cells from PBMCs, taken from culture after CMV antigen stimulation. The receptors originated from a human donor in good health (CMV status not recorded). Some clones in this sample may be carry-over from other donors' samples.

The CDR3 DNA is TGTGCCAGCAGTTACTCGATAGCGGGGGCTAGCACAGATACGCAGTATTTT. Translation gives CASSYSIAGASTDTQYF. This chain links TRBV6-2 or TRBV6-3 with TRBJ2-3, with TRBD2 matching over 9 bases. V was pared by 0 bases and J by 0 bases, with 4 bases of the junction left unmatched. Germline values: CDR1 MNHEY, CDR2 SVGEGT. The CDR3 runs to 17 residues.

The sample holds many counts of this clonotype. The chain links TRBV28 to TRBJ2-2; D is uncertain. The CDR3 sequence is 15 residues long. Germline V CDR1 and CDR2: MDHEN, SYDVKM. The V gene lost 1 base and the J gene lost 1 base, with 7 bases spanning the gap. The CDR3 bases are TGTGCCAGCAGTTTATCGTCCGGGAACACCGGGGAGCTGTTTTTT. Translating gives CASSLSSGNTGELFF.

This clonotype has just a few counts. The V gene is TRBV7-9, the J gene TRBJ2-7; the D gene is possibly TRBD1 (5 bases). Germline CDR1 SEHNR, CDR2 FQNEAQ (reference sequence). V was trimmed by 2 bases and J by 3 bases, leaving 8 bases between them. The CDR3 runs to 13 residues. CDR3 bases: TGTGCCAGCAGCTTACAGGGAAACTACGAGCAGTACGTC. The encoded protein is CASSLQGNYEQYV.

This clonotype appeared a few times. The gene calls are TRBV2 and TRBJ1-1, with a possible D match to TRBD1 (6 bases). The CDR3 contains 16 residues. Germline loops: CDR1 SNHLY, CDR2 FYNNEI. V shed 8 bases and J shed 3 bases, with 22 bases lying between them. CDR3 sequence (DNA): TGTGCCAGCTTGCCGGGACAAGTATCAAAGTACACTGAAGCTTTCTTT. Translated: CASLPGQVSKYTEAFF.

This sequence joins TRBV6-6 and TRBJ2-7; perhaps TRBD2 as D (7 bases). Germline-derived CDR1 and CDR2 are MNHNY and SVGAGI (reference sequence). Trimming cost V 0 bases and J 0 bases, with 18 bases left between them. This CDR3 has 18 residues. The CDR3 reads CASSYSRAGAPSSYEQYV. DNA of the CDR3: TGTGCCAGCAGTTACTCGAGGGCGGGGGCACCGAGCTCCTACGAGCAGTACGTC.

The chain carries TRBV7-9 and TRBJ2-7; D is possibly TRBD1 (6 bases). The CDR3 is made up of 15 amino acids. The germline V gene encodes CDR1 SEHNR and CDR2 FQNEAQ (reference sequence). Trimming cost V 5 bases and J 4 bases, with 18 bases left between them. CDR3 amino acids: CASSAGVGFPYEQYV. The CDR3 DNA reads TGTGCCAGCAGCGCAGGGGTAGGGTTCCCTTACGAGCAGTACGTC.

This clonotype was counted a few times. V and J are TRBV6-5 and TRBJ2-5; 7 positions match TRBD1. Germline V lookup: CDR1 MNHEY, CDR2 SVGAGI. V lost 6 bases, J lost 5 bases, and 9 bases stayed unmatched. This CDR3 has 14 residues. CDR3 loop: CASSSGGAPETQYF. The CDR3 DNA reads TGTGCCAGCAGCTCAGGGGGTGCGCCCGAGACCCAGTACTTC.

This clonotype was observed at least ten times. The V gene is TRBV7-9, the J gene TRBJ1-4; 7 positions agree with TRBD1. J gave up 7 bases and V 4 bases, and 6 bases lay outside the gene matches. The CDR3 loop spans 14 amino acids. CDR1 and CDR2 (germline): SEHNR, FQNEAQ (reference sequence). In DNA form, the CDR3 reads TGTGCCAGCAGCTCCAACGACAGGGTTGAAAAACTGTTTTTT. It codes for CASSSNDRVEKLFF. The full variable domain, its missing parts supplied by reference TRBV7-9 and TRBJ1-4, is DTGVSQNPRHKITKRGQNVTFRCDPISEHNRLYWYRQTLGQGPEFLTYFQNEAQLEKSRLLSDRFSAERPKGSFSTLEIQRTEQGDSAMYLCASSSNDRVEKLFFGSGTQLSVL.

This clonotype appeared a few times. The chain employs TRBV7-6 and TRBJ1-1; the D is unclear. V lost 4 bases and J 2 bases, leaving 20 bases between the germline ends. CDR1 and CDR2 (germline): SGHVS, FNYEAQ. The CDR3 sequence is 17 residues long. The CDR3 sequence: CASSSGNGVRVNTEAFF. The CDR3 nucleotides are TGTGCCAGCAGCTCCGGCAACGGGGTCAGAGTAAACACTGAAGCTTTCTTT.

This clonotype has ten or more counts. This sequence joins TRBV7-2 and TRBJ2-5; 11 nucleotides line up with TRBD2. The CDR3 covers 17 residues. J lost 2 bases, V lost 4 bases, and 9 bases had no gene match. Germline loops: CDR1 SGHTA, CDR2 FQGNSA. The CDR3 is CASSSELAGAGQETQYF. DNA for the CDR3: TGTGCCAGCAGCTCGGAACTAGCGGGGGCGGGGCAAGAGACCCAGTACTTC.

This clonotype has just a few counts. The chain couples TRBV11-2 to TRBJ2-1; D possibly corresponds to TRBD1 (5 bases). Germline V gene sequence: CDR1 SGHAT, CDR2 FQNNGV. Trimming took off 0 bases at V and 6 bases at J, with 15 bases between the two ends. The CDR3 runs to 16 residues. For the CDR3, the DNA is TGTGCCAGCAGCTTAGATCAGGGTCGGCCGGTCAATGAGCAGTTCTTC. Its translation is CASSLDQGRPVNEQFF. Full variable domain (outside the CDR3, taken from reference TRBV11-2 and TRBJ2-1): EAGVAQSPRYKIIEKRQSVAFWCNPISGHATLYWYQQILGQGPKLLIQFQNNGVVDDSQLPKDRFSAERLKGVDSTLKIQPAKLEDSAVYLCASSLDQGRPVNEQFFGPGTRLTVL.

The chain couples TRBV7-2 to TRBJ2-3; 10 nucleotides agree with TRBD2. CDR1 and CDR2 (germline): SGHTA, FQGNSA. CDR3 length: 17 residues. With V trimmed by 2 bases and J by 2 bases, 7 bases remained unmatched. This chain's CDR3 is CASSLLGAGGITDTQYF. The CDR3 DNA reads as TGTGCCAGCAGCTTATTAGGAGCGGGGGGGATCACAGATACGCAGTATTTT.

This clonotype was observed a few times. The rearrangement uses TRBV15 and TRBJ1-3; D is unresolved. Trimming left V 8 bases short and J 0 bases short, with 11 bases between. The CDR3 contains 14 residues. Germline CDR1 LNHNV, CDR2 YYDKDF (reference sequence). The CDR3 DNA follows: TGTGCCACCGAAGAAGGGTTCTCTGGAAACACCATATATTTT. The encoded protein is CATEEGFSGNTIYF.

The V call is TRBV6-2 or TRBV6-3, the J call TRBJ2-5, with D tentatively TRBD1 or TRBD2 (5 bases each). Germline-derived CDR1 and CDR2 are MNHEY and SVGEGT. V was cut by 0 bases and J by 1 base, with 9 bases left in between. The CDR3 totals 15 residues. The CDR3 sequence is CASSYSWGTQETQYF. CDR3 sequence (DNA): TGTGCCAGCAGTTACTCCTGGGGGACCCAAGAGACCCAGTACTTC.

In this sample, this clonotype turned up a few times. CDR3 residues: CASSQRNPGLGKGNEQFF. The CDR3 nucleotides read TGTGCCAGCAGCCAAAGGAATCCGGGACTAGGAAAGGGGAATGAGCAGTTCTTC. The J gene is TRBJ2-1, the V gene TRBV11-3, with TRBD2 identical over 8 bases. The CDR3 spans 18 residues. Germline V CDR1 and CDR2: SGHNT, YENEEA. J lost 7 bases, V lost 5 bases, and 19 bases had no gene match.

CDR3 sequence: CASSGTQGPAYGYTF. The CDR3 DNA reads TGTGCCAGCAGTGGAACACAGGGGCCCGCGTATGGCTACACCTTC. The rearrangement uses TRBV12-3 or TRBV12-4 and TRBJ1-2; 7 positions agree with TRBD1. There are 15 residues in the CDR3. The trim removed 5 bases at V and 5 bases at J, leaving 11 bases unmatched.

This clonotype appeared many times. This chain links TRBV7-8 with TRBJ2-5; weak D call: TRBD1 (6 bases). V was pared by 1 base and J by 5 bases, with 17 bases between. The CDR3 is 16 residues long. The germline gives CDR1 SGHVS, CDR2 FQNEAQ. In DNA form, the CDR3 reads TGTGCCAGCAGCTTAGTCATAGGCAGGGGACGTGAGACCCAGTACTTC. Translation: CASSLVIGRGRETQYF.

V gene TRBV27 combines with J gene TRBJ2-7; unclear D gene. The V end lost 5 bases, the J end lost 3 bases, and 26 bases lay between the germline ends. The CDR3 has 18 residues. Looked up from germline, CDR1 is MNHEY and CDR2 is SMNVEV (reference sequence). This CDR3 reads CASSPAIRVPRPFYEQYV. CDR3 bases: TGTGCCAGCAGTCCCGCCATCCGGGTTCCCCGTCCTTTCTACGAGCAGTACGTC.

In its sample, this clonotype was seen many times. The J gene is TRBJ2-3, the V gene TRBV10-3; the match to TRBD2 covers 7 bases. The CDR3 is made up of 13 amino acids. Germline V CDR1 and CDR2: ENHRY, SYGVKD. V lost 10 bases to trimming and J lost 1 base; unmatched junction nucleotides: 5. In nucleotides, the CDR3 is TGTGCCACCGGGGGAGGGGGCACAGATACGCAGTATTTT. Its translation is CATGGGGTDTQYF.

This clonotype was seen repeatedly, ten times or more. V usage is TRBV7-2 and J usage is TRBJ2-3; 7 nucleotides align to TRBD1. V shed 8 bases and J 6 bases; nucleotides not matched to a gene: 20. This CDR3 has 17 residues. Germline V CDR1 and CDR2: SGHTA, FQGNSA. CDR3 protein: CASDLTGVDHRIDTQYF. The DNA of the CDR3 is TGTGCCAGCGACCTAACAGGGGTTGATCATCGCATCGATACGCAGTATTTT.

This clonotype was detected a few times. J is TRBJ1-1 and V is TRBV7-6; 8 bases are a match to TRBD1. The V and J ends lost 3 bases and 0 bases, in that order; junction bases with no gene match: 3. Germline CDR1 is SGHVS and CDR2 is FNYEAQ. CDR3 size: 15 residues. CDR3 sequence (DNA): TGTGCCAGCAGCTTCGACAGGGGCGTGAACACTGAAGCTTTCTTT. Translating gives CASSFDRGVNTEAFF.

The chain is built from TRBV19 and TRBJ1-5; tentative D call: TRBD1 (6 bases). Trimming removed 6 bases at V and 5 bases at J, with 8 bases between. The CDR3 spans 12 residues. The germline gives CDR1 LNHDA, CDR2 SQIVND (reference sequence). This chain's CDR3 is CASRGQYQPQHF. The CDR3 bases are TGTGCCAGTAGAGGACAGTATCAGCCCCAGCATTTT.

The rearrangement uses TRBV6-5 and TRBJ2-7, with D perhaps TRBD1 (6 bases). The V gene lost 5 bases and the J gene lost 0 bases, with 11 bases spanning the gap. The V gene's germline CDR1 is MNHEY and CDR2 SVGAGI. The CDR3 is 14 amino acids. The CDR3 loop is CASSPEQGSYEQYF. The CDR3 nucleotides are TGTGCCAGCAGTCCAGAACAGGGCTCCTACGAGCAGTACTTC.

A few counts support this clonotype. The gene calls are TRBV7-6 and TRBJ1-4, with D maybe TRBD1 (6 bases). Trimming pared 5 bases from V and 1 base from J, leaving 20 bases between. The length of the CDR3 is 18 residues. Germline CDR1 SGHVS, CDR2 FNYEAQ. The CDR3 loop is CASSQILQGGVTNEKLFF. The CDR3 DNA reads TGTGCCAGCAGCCAGATATTACAGGGAGGAGTAACTAATGAAAAACTGTTTTTT.